The T cell receptor (beta chain) described here comes from a study of blood T cell repertoires in COVID-19. Turning to the study itself: Specimens from acute and convalescent COVID-19 originated in the United States, Italy and Spain. PBMCs, B-cell-depleted T cells, or T cells were the source of the cDNA or gDNA that made up the material.

As originally analysed: How many nucleated cells were present was estimated from reference gene primer amplification. TCRdb's table, derived via immunoSEQ multiplex PCR, lists solely in-frame clones and lacks some. The D gene and trimming were derived from the DNA, and the V and J assignments and clone size from that table. The table shows about 52,000 clones, with about 90% occurring only once. CDR3 length: 11 residues. Germline CDR1 LGHDT, CDR2 YNNKEL (reference sequence). Sequences were obtained from peripheral blood. V gene TRBV3-1 (or the pseudogene TRBV3-2) combines with J gene TRBJ2-3, with D possibly TRBD1 on 6 matching bases. The sequence derives from a human donor with active COVID-19. The donor label of this sample is uncertain. CDR3 nucleotide sequence: TGTGCTTCACAGGGCTCCGGGGCGCAGTATTTT. This sequence encodes CASQGSGAQYF.